A single sample gave rise to the 30 T cell receptor beta chains below, sequenced in a study of early T cells in non-severe SARS-CoV-2 infection. TCRdb ran MiXCR on the 5' RACE reads and lists one entry per CDR3 protein. The table lists roughly 48,000 distinct CDR3 sequences, about 4.2% of them singletons. Sequencing was done on a sample of whole blood. Receptors originate from an adult who was a healthcare worker with PCR-confirmed SARS-CoV-2 infection or an uninfected control (not recorded which).

This clonotype was counted many times. The chain links TRBV27 to TRBJ2-7; 7 nucleotides agree with TRBD1. The V and J ends lost 5 bases and 1 base, in that order; junction bases with no gene match: 5. The V gene's germline CDR1 is MNHEY and CDR2 SMNVEV (reference sequence). This CDR3 has 14 amino acids. DNA of the CDR3: TGTGCCAGCAGTCCCAGGGACAGTTCCTACGAGCAGTACTTC. Amino acid sequence: CASSPRDSSYEQYF.

There are many counts of this clonotype. The gene calls are TRBV7-8 and TRBJ1-4, with 10 positions matching TRBD1. This CDR3 has 14 residues. After removal of 3 bases from V and 7 bases from J, the junction contained 2 bases not matched to a gene. Germline V CDR1 and CDR2: SGHVS, FQNEAQ. The CDR3 DNA reads as TGTGCCAGCAGCTTGGGACAGGGGAGTGAAAAACTGTTTTTT. It specifies CASSLGQGSEKLFF. Complete variable domain (other parts from reference TRBV7-8 and TRBJ1-4): GAGVSQSPRYKVAKRGQDVALRCDPISGHVSLFWYQQALGQGPEFLTYFQNEAQLDKSGLPSDRFFAERPEGSVSTLKIQRTQQEDSAVYLCASSLGQGSEKLFFGSGTQLSVL.

V is TRBV4-1 and J is TRBJ1-4; 9 bases are a match to TRBD1. The CDR3 covers 15 residues. J gave up 16 bases and V 0 bases, and 12 bases lay outside the gene matches. From germline, CDR1 is MGHRA and CDR2 YSYEKL. The CDR3 nucleotides read TGCGCCAGCAGCCAAGATGGGACAGGGTTAAAGAGTTCGTTTTTT. Translating gives CASSQDGTGLKSSFF.

This clonotype was observed at least ten times. The chain employs TRBV5-8 and TRBJ2-1; TRBD1 or TRBD2 may be the D gene (5 bases each). Between the trimmed V and J ends, which lost 4 bases and 0 bases, there was a span of 11 bases. This CDR3 region has 15 residues. The germline V gene has CDR1 SGHTS and CDR2 YDEGEE. The CDR3 loop is CASSGDLPSYNEQFF. CDR3 DNA sequence: TGTGCCAGCAGCGGGGACCTTCCCTCCTACAATGAGCAGTTCTTC.

This clonotype has at least ten counts. This chain uses TRBV2 with TRBJ2-3; possibly TRBD2 for D (5 bases). The CDR3 length is 15 residues. The V end was cut by 4 bases, the J end by 0 bases, with 11 bases between. Germline V gives CDR1 SNHLY, CDR2 FYNNEI. CDR3: CASSVTAVSTDTQYF. Here the CDR3 DNA reads TGTGCCAGCAGTGTAACAGCGGTGAGCACAGATACGCAGTATTTT.

This clonotype has ten or more counts. The gene calls are TRBV5-1 and TRBJ2-3; 10 bases match TRBD2. Germline CDR1 SGHRS, CDR2 YFSETQ. After removal of 0 bases from V and 6 bases from J, the junction contained 7 bases not matched to a gene. The CDR3 totals 16 residues. The CDR3 nucleotides are TGCGCCAGCAGCTTGGCCGGTGGGACTAGCGTTGATACGCAGTATTTT. Its protein is CASSLAGGTSVDTQYF.

At least ten counts were recorded for this clonotype. The CDR3 here is CASSLGGTYNEQFF. The DNA for the CDR3 is TGTGCCAGCAGCTTAGGAGGGACCTACAATGAGCAGTTCTTC. This chain links TRBV7-3 with TRBJ2-1; D possibly corresponds to TRBD2 (6 bases). This CDR3 has 14 amino acids. CDR1 is SGHTA and CDR2 is FQGTGA in the germline V gene. Trimming left V 2 bases short and J 2 bases short, with 7 bases between.

This clonotype has at least ten counts. The rearrangement links TRBV7-2 to TRBJ2-3, with TRBD1 as a possible D gene (5 bases). Trimming left V 5 bases short and J 4 bases short, with 10 bases between. CDR1 SGHTA and CDR2 FQGNSA come from the germline V gene. The CDR3 covers 13 residues. The CDR3 reads CASSQQQADTQYF. In DNA form, the CDR3 reads TGTGCCAGCAGCCAACAACAGGCAGATACGCAGTATTTT.

At least ten counts were recorded for this clonotype. CDR3 nucleotide sequence: TGCAGCGTTGATCCGGCAGAAAACTACAATGAGCAGTTCTTC. Residues: CSVDPAENYNEQFF. The chain uses TRBV29-1 and TRBJ2-1; the D is unclear. CDR1 is SQVTM and CDR2 is ANQGSEA in the germline V gene. The germline V and J ends were trimmed by 3 bases and 3 bases, with 12 bases remaining between them. The CDR3 runs 14 residues.

On this clonotype: Just one base apart from a much larger clone, this may be a read error. V usage is TRBV20-1 and J usage is TRBJ2-1; 12 bases map to TRBD2. The trim removed 4 bases at V and 5 bases at J, leaving 3 bases unmatched. Germline V gene lookup returns CDR1 DFQATT and CDR2 SNEGSKA (reference sequence). This CDR3 comprises 14 residues. The CDR3 loop reads CSAMLAGGDNEQFF. In DNA, the CDR3 is TGCAGTGCTATGCTAGCGGGAGGGGACAATGAGCAGTTCTTC.

This clonotype was recorded at least ten times. The chain carries TRBV7-2 and TRBJ2-5; 8 bases agree with TRBD1. The V gene end was trimmed by 5 bases and the J gene end by 4 bases; junction bases not matched to a gene: 9. This CDR3 contains 15 residues. The germline CDR1 and CDR2 sequences are SGHTA and FQGNSA. CDR3 protein: CASSKRQGIGETQYF. The CDR3 DNA is TGTGCCAGCAGCAAACGACAGGGGATAGGAGAGACCCAGTACTTC.

This clonotype has ten or more counts. The V call is TRBV11-2, the J call TRBJ2-3, with TRBD1 identical over 9 bases. This CDR3 comprises 16 residues. Trimming at V came to 4 bases and at J to 0 bases, leaving 5 bases not matched to a gene. Germline V gives CDR1 SGHAT, CDR2 FQNNGV. The CDR3 loop is CASSSWTGDSTDTQYF. The CDR3 bases are TGTGCCAGCAGCTCTTGGACAGGGGACAGCACAGATACGCAGTATTTT.

The table lists this clonotype with many counts. The DNA of the CDR3 is TGCGCCAGCAGTGAGTCGGGCGAGCAGTACTTC. As protein: CASSESGEQYF. The chain employs TRBV10-1 and TRBJ2-7; D gene unclear. This CDR3 is built from 11 residues. V was trimmed by 0 bases and J by 6 bases, leaving 3 bases between them. Per germline, CDR1 WNHNN and CDR2 SYGVQD (reference sequence).

This clonotype was picked up many times. The chain combines TRBV7-2 with TRBJ2-2, with D possibly called TRBD1 or TRBD2 (5 bases each). The length of the CDR3 is 14 residues. The V and J ends lost 5 bases and 7 bases respectively, with 14 bases between them. Per the germline V gene, CDR1 is SGHTA and CDR2 is FQGNSA. Here the CDR3 reads CASSRGRWGGELFF. The CDR3 nucleotides read TGTGCCAGCAGCCGGGGACGTTGGGGCGGGGAGCTGTTTTTT.

The chain is built from TRBV4-2 and TRBJ1-6; D unclear. V lost 4 bases and J lost 8, with 9 bases in between. From germline, CDR1 is LGHNA and CDR2 YNFKEQ. This CDR3 has 13 amino acids. CDR3 sequence (DNA): TGTGCCAGCAGCCCCTACCAGGATTCACCCCTCCACTTT. Protein product: CASSPYQDSPLHF.

This clonotype was seen repeatedly, ten times or more. J is TRBJ2-6 and V is TRBV27; 9 bases align to TRBD2. There are 18 residues in the CDR3. Germline V gene data show CDR1 as MNHEY and CDR2 as SMNVEV (reference sequence). Germline trimming cut 6 bases from V and 0 bases from J; bases unmatched to any gene: 9. The CDR3, as DNA: TGTGCCAGCAGCTTAGCGGGAGTTGCCCACTCTGGGGCCAACGTCCTGACTTTC. It yields the protein CASSLAGVAHSGANVLTF.

This clonotype was observed a handful of times. The V gene is TRBV10-2, the J gene TRBJ2-7; D is undetermined. Germline CDR1 and CDR2: WSHSY and SAAADI. The V and J ends lost 2 bases and 7 bases respectively, with 12 bases between them. This CDR3 has 13 residues. This CDR3 reads CASSEDPLREQYF. DNA for the CDR3: TGCGCCAGCAGTGAGGACCCGCTCCGGGAGCAGTACTTC.

Judged by abundance, this clonotype is medium-sized. This sequence joins TRBV7-2 and TRBJ2-7; a possible D gene is TRBD2 (6 bases). Trimming shortened V by 6 bases and J by 2 bases, and 14 bases separated the two germline ends. Germline-derived CDR1 and CDR2 are SGHTA and FQGNSA. This CDR3 comprises 14 residues. CDR3 residues: CASSFLAGPYEQYF. The CDR3 DNA sequence: TGTGCCAGCAGTTTCCTGGCGGGGCCCTACGAGCAGTACTTC. Combining the CDR3 with reference TRBV7-2 and TRBJ2-7 gives the whole variable domain GAGVSQSPSNKVTEKGKDVELRCDPISGHTALYWYRQSLGQGLEFLIYFQGNSAPDKSGLPSDRFSAERTGGSVSTLTIQRTQQEDSAVYLCASSFLAGPYEQYFGPGTRLTVT.

There are many counts of this clonotype. The rearrangement links TRBV20-1 to TRBJ2-3, with TRBD1 as a possible D gene (7 bases). The germline CDR1 and CDR2 sequences are DFQATT and SNEGSKA (reference sequence). The V and J ends lost 1 base and 4 bases respectively, with 21 bases between them. The CDR3 is 17 residues long. The CDR3 nucleotides are TGCAGTGCTAGAGGGATTCGTTCGGGGGACAGTGCAGATACGCAGTATTTT. This codes for CSARGIRSGDSADTQYF.

This clonotype was seen repeatedly, ten times or more. The rearrangement links TRBV14 to TRBJ2-7, with D possibly matching TRBD1 (5 bases). Trimming shortened V by 4 bases and J by 0 bases, and 13 bases separated the two germline ends. The CDR3 contains 15 residues. Germline V gene sequence: CDR1 SGHDN, CDR2 FVKESK. CDR3 sequence reads: CASSPDQGSSYEQYF. For the CDR3, the DNA is TGTGCCAGCAGCCCCGACCAGGGAAGCTCCTACGAGCAGTACTTC.

The chain uses TRBV7-3 and TRBJ1-5; D call uncertain. CDR3 length equals 16 residues. In germline, CDR1 is SGHTA, CDR2 FQGTGA. V shed 4 bases and J shed 1 base, with 14 bases lying between them. For the CDR3, the DNA is TGTGCCAGCAGCTCGACACGCCCTGGGAGCAATCAGCCCCAGCATTTT. Translating it yields CASSSTRPGSNQPQHF.

This clonotype was picked up many times. The rearrangement links TRBV20-1 to TRBJ1-2, with 8 bases aligning to TRBD1. V lost 0 bases to trimming and J lost 8 bases; unmatched junction nucleotides: 8. The germline CDR1 and CDR2 sequences are DFQATT and SNEGSKA (reference sequence). The CDR3 is 14 amino acids. The chain's CDR3 is CSAREGQGVGGYTF. DNA for the CDR3: TGCAGTGCTAGAGAAGGACAGGGAGTAGGGGGCTACACCTTC.

The chain employs TRBV3-2 and TRBJ2-3; TRBD1, the table's D call, lacks a check against the DNA. TRBV3-2 is marked as a pseudogene. CDR3 length: 14 amino acids. In DNA form, the CDR3 reads TGTGCCAGCAGCCGGGACAGGGTTCCAGATACGCAGTATTTT. Amino acids: CASSRDRVPDTQYF.

This clonotype has a handful of counts. The chain couples TRBV4-2 to TRBJ2-1, with D uncertain. Trimming cost V 4 bases and J 0 bases, with 13 bases left between them. The CDR3 loop spans 16 amino acids. Germline V gene lookup returns CDR1 LGHNA and CDR2 YNFKEQ. The CDR3 is CASSPLGLSSYNEQFF. The CDR3 nucleotides are TGTGCCAGCAGCCCCCTTGGGCTTAGCTCCTACAATGAGCAGTTCTTC.

This clonotype was found many times. The chain combines TRBV4-1 with TRBJ2-1; 9 bases line up with TRBD2. V was pared by 0 bases and J by 8 bases, with 17 bases of the junction left unmatched. Looked up from germline, CDR1 is MGHRA and CDR2 is YSYEKL. The CDR3 extends over 19 amino acids. The CDR3 nucleotides read TGCGCCAGCAGCCAAGAGGAGGGCGGGAGGGCCGTCGAGGTAGATGAGCAGTTCTTC. Its protein is CASSQEEGGRAVEVDEQFF.

J is TRBJ2-3 and V is TRBV11-3; no reliable D call. Germline CDR1 SGHNT, CDR2 YENEEA. V was shortened by 5 bases and J by 3 bases, with 9 bases between the two germline ends. This CDR3 has 13 amino acids. This CDR3 reads CASSVYGTDTQYF. CDR3 nucleotide sequence: TGTGCCAGCAGCGTCTACGGTACAGATACGCAGTATTTT. Full variable domain (remainder filled in from reference TRBV11-3 and TRBJ2-3): EAGVVQSPRYKIIEKKQPVAFWCNPISGHNTLYWYLQNLGQGPELLIRYENEEAVDDSQLPKDRFSAERLKGVDSTLKIQPAELGDSAVYLCASSVYGTDTQYFGPGTRLTVL.

This clonotype showed up many times. The chain uses TRBV19 and TRBJ1-5; weak D call: TRBD1 (6 bases). The germline V and J ends were trimmed by 7 bases and 0 bases, with 16 bases remaining between them. CDR1 is LNHDA, CDR2 SQIVND, per germline (reference sequence). The CDR3 covers 16 residues. The CDR3 here is CASKSGRGISNQPQHF. The CDR3 bases are TGTGCCAGTAAGTCAGGGAGGGGGATTAGCAATCAGCCCCAGCATTTT.

In its sample, this clonotype was seen many times. This chain joins TRBV4-3 and TRBJ2-1, with TRBD1 identical over 7 bases. The CDR3 is 14 residues long. Germline assignment: CDR1 LGHNA and CDR2 YSLEER. Unmatched junction bases numbered 6, after V lost 3 bases and J lost 7 bases. This chain's CDR3 is CASSQEGGRNEQFF. The CDR3 nucleotides read TGCGCCAGCAGCCAGGAAGGGGGCAGGAATGAGCAGTTCTTC.

The chain couples TRBV6-5 to TRBJ2-1; 8 bases map to TRBD1. The V gene end was trimmed by 2 bases and the J gene end by 0 bases; junction bases not matched to a gene: 0. CDR3 length equals 15 residues. The V gene's germline CDR1 is MNHEY and CDR2 SVGAGI. The CDR3 sequence: CASSYGTGSYNEQFF. The CDR3 bases are TGTGCCAGCAGTTACGGGACAGGCTCCTACAATGAGCAGTTCTTC.

This clonotype was recorded at least ten times. The J gene is TRBJ2-1, the V gene TRBV20-1; TRBD1 agrees at 9 bases. V gave up 0 bases and J gave up 4 bases; unmatched junction bases: 4. This CDR3 comprises 15 residues. Germline CDR1 reads DFQATT; CDR2 reads SNEGSKA (reference sequence). The CDR3 sequence: CSARDYRGPYNEQFF. The DNA of the CDR3 is TGCAGTGCTAGAGATTACAGGGGGCCGTACAATGAGCAGTTCTTC.